These 6 T cell receptor beta chains were all obtained from the same sample, sequenced in a study of cytomegalovirus exposure and HLA in healthy donors. The repertoire was sequenced with immunoSEQ multiplex PCR; TCRdb's copy has only in-frame clones and lacks some. The data hold fewer than 150,000 clones, with less than 90% observed a single time. The specimen was PBMCs. The receptors shown here come from a man aged 18 to 30 in good health and CMV-seropositive.

This clone was detected once. CDR3 in DNA: TGTGCCAGCAGTTCCGGTGGCAGGGAGGGAGGTTACGAGCAGTACTTC. Protein product: CASSSGGREGGYEQYF. The J gene is TRBJ2-7, the V gene TRBV28, with TRBD2 matching 7 bases. V lost 4 bases to trimming and J lost 4 bases; unmatched junction nucleotides: 13. This CDR3 comprises 16 residues. Germline-derived CDR1 and CDR2 are MDHEN and SYDVKM.

The J gene is TRBJ2-7, the V gene TRBV11-2; a possible D gene is TRBD1 (6 bases). The CDR3 consists of 15 residues. Germline values: CDR1 SGHAT, CDR2 FQNNGV. V shed 4 bases and J shed 1 base, with 14 bases lying between them. DNA of the CDR3: TGTGCCAGCAGCTCCGGGACACGGACTTCCTACGAGCAGTACTTC. Translated: CASSSGTRTSYEQYF.

This clone was detected once. The V call is TRBV6-1, the J call TRBJ2-3; 12 bases are a match to TRBD2. Germline CDR1 MNHNS, CDR2 SASEGT. This CDR3 has 15 amino acids. Germline trimming cut 7 bases from V and 3 bases from J; bases unmatched to any gene: 5. The CDR3 region is CASNPTSGGTDTQYF. CDR3 sequence (DNA): TGTGCCAGCAATCCGACTAGCGGGGGAACAGATACGCAGTATTTT.

This clone showed up just once. The V and J genes are TRBV10-1 and TRBJ2-2; no firm D call. Germline values: CDR1 WNHNN, CDR2 SYGVQD (reference sequence). The CDR3 loop spans 15 amino acids. Trimming took 3 bases from V and 0 from J, leaving 8 bases between them. The CDR3 sequence: CASSEGGANTGELFF. Written as DNA, the CDR3 is TGCGCCAGCAGTGAAGGCGGAGCGAACACCGGGGAGCTGTTTTTT.

This chain links TRBV5-1 with TRBJ2-4; D call uncertain. Deletions cut 0 bases from V and 1 base from J, with 11 bases between. Germline V CDR1 and CDR2: SGHRS, YFSETQ. The CDR3 loop spans 16 amino acids. CDR3 region: CASSLGPTQAKNIQYF. CDR3 bases: TGCGCCAGCAGCTTGGGCCCGACTCAGGCCAAAAACATTCAGTACTTC.

The V call is TRBV7-9, the J call TRBJ1-4; tentative D call: TRBD1 (6 bases). This CDR3 has 14 residues. Trimming removed 4 bases at V and 8 bases at J, with 14 bases between. Germline lookup yields CDR1 SEHNR and CDR2 FQNEAQ (reference sequence). The CDR3, as DNA: TGTGCCAGCAGCTGGACCGGGACATGGGAAAAACTGTTTTTT. Translation gives CASSWTGTWEKLFF.